This TCR beta chain was recorded in a study of radiotherapy plus CTLA-4 blockade in lung cancer. Study-wide background: Disease control was present in roughly 30% of patients, and objective responses in more than 15%.

Whole-study results and caveats: Peripheral blood showed expansion of tumor-derived TCR clones after radiotherapy and ipilimumab. Increased serum interferon-beta after radiation also reportedly predicted response strongly.

Germline V gene lookup returns CDR1 SGHTA and CDR2 FQGNSA. The CDR3 length is 15 residues. Trimming left V 3 bases short and J 6 bases short, with 15 bases between. Only in-frame clones appear in the TCRdb table, and some are missing; sequencing was by immunoSEQ multiplex PCR. Of about 46,000 clones in the sample, 70% to 80% are singletons; the top ten hold around 8.8%. Concerning this clone itself: Its antigen remains unidentified.

Patients had chemo-refractory metastatic non-small-cell lung cancer and received focal radiation plus CTLA-4 blockade that used ipilimumab. The chain couples TRBV7-2 to TRBJ1-5, with a possible D match to TRBD1 (6 bases). The specimen comprised peripheral blood, sampled from a patient treated with radiotherapy plus ipilimumab. This sequence originates from a human donor with non-small cell lung cancer who had a complete response to radiotherapy plus ipilimumab. This CDR3 reads CASSLVGGEGQPQHF. The CDR3, as DNA: TGTGCCAGCAGCTTGGTTGGGGGCGAGGGTCAGCCCCAGCATTTT.